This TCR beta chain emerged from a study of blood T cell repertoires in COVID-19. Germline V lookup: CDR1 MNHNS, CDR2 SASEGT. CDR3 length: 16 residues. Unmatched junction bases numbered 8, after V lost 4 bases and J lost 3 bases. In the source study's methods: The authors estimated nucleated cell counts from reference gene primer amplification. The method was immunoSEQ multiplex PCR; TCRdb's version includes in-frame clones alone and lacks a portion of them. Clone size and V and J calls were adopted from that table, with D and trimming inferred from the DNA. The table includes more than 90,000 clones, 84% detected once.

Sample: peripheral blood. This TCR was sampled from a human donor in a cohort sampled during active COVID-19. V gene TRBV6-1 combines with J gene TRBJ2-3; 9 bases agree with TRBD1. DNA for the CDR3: TGTGCCAGCAGTGCGTACAGGGGGCGAGAAACAGATACGCAGTATTTT. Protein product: CASSAYRGRETDTQYF.